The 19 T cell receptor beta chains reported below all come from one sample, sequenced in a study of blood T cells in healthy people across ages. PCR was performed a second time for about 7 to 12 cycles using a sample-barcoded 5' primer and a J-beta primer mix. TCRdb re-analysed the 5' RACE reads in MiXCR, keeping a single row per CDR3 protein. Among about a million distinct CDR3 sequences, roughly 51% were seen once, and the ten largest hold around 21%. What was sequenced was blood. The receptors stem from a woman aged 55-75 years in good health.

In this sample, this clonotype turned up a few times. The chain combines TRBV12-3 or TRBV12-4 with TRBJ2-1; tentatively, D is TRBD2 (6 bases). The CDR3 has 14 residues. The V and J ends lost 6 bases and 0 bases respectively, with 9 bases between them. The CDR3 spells CASRGGSSYNEQFF. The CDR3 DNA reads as TGTGCCAGCAGAGGAGGGAGCTCCTACAATGAGCAGTTCTTC.

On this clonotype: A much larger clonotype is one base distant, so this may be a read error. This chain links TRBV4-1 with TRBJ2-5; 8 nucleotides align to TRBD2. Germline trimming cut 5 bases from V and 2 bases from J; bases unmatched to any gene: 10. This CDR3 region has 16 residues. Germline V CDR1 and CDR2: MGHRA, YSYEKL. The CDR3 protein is CASSSLWVAGQETQYF. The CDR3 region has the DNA TGCGCCAGCAGCTCCCTCTGGGTAGCGGGACAAGAGACCCAGTACTTC.

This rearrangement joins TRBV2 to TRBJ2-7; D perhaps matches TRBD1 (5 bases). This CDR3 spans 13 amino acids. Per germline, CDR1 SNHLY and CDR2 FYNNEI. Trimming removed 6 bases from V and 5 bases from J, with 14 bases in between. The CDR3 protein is CASRKGHSDEQYF. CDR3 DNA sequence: TGTGCCAGCAGAAAGGGGCATTCTGACGAGCAGTACTTC.

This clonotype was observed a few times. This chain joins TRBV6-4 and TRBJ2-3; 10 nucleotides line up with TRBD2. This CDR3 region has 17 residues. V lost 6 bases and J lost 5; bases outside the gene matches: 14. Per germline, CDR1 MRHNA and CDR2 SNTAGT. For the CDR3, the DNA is TGTGCCAGCAGACTCTCTGGGCTAGCGGGAGCAAGAGATACGCAGTATTTT. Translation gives CASRLSGLAGARDTQYF.

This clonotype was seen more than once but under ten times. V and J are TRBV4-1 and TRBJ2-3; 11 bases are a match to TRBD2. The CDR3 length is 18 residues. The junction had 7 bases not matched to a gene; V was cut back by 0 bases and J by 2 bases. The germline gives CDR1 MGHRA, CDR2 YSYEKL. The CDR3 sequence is CASSQDIPSGRPTDTQYF. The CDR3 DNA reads TGCGCCAGCAGCCAAGATATTCCTAGCGGGAGGCCCACAGATACGCAGTATTTT.

CDR3 in amino acids: CASKLAGTNEQYF. Written as DNA, the CDR3 is TGCGCCAGCAAACTAGCGGGAACGAACGAGCAGTACTTC. The chain has TRBV4-1 and TRBJ2-7, with 10 nucleotides matching TRBD2. Losses at the gene ends were 7 bases for V and 5 bases for J; bases not matched to a gene: 5. This CDR3 comprises 13 residues. Per germline, CDR1 MGHRA and CDR2 YSYEKL.

The CDR3 sequence: CASNEGQALYNEQFF. CDR3 nucleotides: TGTGCCAGCAATGAGGGACAGGCTTTATACAATGAGCAGTTCTTC. V usage is TRBV6-2 or TRBV6-3 and J usage is TRBJ2-1; 8 bases map to TRBD1. The germline V gene has CDR1 MNHEY and CDR2 SVGEGT. V trimming: 7 bases; J trimming: 4 bases; junction bases outside the gene matches: 9. The CDR3 is 15 residues long.

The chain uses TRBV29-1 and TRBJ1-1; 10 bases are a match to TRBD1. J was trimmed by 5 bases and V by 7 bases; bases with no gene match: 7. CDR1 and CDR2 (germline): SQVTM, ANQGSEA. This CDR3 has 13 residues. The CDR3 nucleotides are TGCAGCGCCCGGACAGGGGGGGGAACTGAAGCTTTCTTT. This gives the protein CSARTGGGTEAFF.

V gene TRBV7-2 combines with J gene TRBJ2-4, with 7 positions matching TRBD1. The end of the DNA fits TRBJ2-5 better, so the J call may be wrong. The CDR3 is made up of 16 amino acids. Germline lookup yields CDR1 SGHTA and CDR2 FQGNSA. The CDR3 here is CASSLGASSRGETQYF. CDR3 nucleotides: TGTGCCAGCAGCCTAGGGGCTAGCTCCAGGGGGGAGACCCAGTACTTC.

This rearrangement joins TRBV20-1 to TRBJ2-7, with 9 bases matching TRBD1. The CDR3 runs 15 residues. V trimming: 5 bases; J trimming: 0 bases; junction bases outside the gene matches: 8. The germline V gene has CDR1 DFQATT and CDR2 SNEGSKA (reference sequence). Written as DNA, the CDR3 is TGCAGTGCTTATACCGGGACAGGGCTCTCCTACGAGCAGTACTTC. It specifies CSAYTGTGLSYEQYF.

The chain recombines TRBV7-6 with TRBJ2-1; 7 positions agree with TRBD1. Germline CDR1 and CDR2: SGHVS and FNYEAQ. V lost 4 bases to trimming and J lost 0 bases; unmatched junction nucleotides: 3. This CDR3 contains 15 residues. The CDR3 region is CASSCSGGSYNEQFF. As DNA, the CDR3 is TGTGCCAGCAGCTGTTCAGGGGGCTCCTACAATGAGCAGTTCTTC.

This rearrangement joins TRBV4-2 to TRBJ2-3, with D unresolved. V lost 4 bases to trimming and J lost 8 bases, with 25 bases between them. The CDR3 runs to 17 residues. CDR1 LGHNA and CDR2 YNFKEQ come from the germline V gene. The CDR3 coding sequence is TGTGCCAGCAGCCCTCGCGATTGGGCCGAAGCGTCGGGTACGCAGTATTTT. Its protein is CASSPRDWAEASGTQYF.

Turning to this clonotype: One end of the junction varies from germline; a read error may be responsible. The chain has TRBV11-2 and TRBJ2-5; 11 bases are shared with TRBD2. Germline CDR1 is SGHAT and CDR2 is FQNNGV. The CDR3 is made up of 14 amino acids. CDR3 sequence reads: CAGSVLAGVETQYF. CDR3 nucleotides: TGTGCCGGCAGCGTACTAGCGGGAGTAGAGACCCAGTACTTC.

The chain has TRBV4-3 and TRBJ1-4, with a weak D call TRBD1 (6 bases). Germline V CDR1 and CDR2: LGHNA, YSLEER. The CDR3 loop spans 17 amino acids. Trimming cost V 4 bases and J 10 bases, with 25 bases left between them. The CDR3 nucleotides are TGCGCCAGCAGCCCGGGGCGTGGGGTCGGGACACTAGGAAAACTGTTTTTT. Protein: CASSPGRGVGTLGKLFF.

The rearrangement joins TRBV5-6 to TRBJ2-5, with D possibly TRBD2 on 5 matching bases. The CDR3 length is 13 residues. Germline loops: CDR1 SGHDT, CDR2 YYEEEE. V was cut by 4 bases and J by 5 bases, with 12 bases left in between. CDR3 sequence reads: CASSQSSWETQYF. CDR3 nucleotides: TGTGCCAGCAGCCAATCTAGCTGGGAGACCCAGTACTTC. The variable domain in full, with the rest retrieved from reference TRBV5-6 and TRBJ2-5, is DAGVTQSPTHLIKTRGQQVTLRCSPKSGHDTVSWYQQALGQGPQFIFQYYEEEERQRGNFPDRFSGHQFPNYSSELNVNALLLGDSALYLCASSQSSWETQYFGPGTRLLVL.

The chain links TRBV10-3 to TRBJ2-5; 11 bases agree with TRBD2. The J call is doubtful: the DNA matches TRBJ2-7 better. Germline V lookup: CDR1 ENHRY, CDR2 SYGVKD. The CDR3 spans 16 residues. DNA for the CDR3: TGTGCCATCAGTGAACATACTAGCGGGAGAGCCTACGAGCAGTACTTC. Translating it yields CAISEHTSGRAYEQYF.

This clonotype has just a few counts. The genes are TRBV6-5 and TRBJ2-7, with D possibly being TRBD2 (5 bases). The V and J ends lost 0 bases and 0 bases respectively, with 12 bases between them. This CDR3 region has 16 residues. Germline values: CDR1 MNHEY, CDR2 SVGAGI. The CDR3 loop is CASSYSGVSSSYEQYF. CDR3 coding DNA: TGTGCCAGCAGTTACTCCGGGGTTAGTAGCTCCTACGAGCAGTACTTC.

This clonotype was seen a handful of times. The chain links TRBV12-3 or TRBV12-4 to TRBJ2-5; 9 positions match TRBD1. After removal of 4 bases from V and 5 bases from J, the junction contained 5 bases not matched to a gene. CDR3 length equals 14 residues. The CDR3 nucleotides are TGTGCCAGCAGTTCGGGACAGGGCAAGGAGACCCAGTACTTC. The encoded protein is CASSSGQGKETQYF.

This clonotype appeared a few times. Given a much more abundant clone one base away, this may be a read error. CDR3 in DNA: TGTGCCAGCAGCAGAAGTGTCTCAGGCACAGATACGCAGTATTTT. It translates to CASSRSVSGTDTQYF. The chain links TRBV7-2 to TRBJ2-3; D ambiguous. Trimming took off 5 bases at V and 1 base at J, with 13 bases between the two ends. There are 15 residues in the CDR3. Germline CDR1 and CDR2: SGHTA and FQGNSA.